A single sample is the source of the 32 T cell receptor beta chains below, sequenced in a study of shared clonotypes between healthy human individuals. Generated by immunoSEQ multiplex PCR, the TCRdb table keeps only in-frame clones and is missing some. The data hold hundreds of thousands of clones, with around 93% observed a single time. The naive CD8 fraction comprised CD45RO-negative cells positively selected for CCR7 and excluded terminally differentiated effector memory CD45RA+ cells. The sample consisted of naive CD8+ T cells sorted from blood. The receptors were sampled from a young man in good health.

The genes are TRBV6-1 and TRBJ2-7; the D gene is possibly TRBD1 (7 bases). Germline lookup yields CDR1 MNHNS and CDR2 SASEGT. This CDR3 region has 15 residues. V lost 6 bases and J 4 bases, leaving 19 bases between the germline ends. DNA for the CDR3: TGTGCCAGCAGACCCAGGGGGGAAGGGACGTACGAGCAGTACTTC. Protein sequence: CASRPRGEGTYEQYF.

The gene calls are TRBV5-1 and TRBJ2-3; TRBD2 aligns across 9 bases. The CDR3 runs 18 residues. CDR1 and CDR2 from the germline V gene are SGHRS and YFSETQ. V trimming: 2 bases; J trimming: 2 bases; junction bases outside the gene matches: 12. This chain's CDR3 is CASSFPSGASTVTDTQYF. For the CDR3, the DNA is TGCGCCAGCAGCTTCCCTAGCGGGGCCTCCACCGTCACAGATACGCAGTATTTT. Drawing the rest from reference TRBV5-1 and TRBJ2-3, the complete variable domain is KAGVTQTPRYLIKTRGQQVTLSCSPISGHRSVSWYQQTPGQGLQFLFEYFSETQRNKGNFPGRFSGRQFSNSRSEMNVSTLELGDSALYLCASSFPSGASTVTDTQYFGPGTRLTVL.

The chain is built from TRBV9 and TRBJ2-2, with D possibly matching TRBD2 (6 bases). The germline CDR1 and CDR2 sequences are SGDLS and YYNGEE. V shed 0 bases and J shed 1 base, with 22 bases lying between them. CDR3 length: 20 amino acids. CDR3 sequence reads: CASSVAVGGGSVKNTGELFF. CDR3 DNA: TGTGCCAGCAGCGTAGCCGTCGGGGGAGGTAGTGTAAAGAACACCGGGGAGCTGTTTTTT.

CDR3 residues: CASSWGQAGEQYF. CDR3 bases: TGTGCCAGCAGCTGGGGACAGGCGGGCGAGCAGTACTTC. The rearrangement uses TRBV7-9 and TRBJ2-7; 8 bases match TRBD1. CDR1 is SEHNR, CDR2 FQNEAQ, per germline (reference sequence). V lost 4 bases to trimming and J lost 6 bases; unmatched junction nucleotides: 5. The CDR3 has 13 amino acids.

This clone was detected ten times or more. The genes are TRBV7-9 and TRBJ2-7; 9 bases are a match to TRBD1. The germline gives CDR1 SEHNR, CDR2 FQNEAQ (reference sequence). This CDR3 comprises 15 residues. Losses at the gene ends were 6 bases for V and 5 bases for J; bases not matched to a gene: 11. The CDR3 sequence is CASRPPGTGNHEQYF. CDR3 DNA: TGTGCCAGCAGGCCCCCCGGGACAGGGAACCACGAGCAGTACTTC.

The V and J genes are TRBV21-1 and TRBJ2-7; the table's D call TRBD2 went unverified against the DNA. TRBV21-1 is noted as a pseudogene. This CDR3 has 15 amino acids. The CDR3 DNA is TGTGCCAGCAGCGCCGGAGCGGGAGATTCTTACGAGCAGTACTTC. Translating it yields CASSAGAGDSYEQYF.

This chain joins TRBV29-1 and TRBJ2-1, with TRBD2 as a possible D gene (5 bases). The CDR3 has 13 residues. The V gene's germline CDR1 is SQVTM and CDR2 ANQGSEA. The germline V and J ends were trimmed by 3 bases and 6 bases, with 12 bases remaining between them. The CDR3 sequence: CSVESSGSNEQFF. CDR3 DNA sequence: TGCAGCGTTGAGTCCTCGGGGAGCAATGAGCAGTTCTTC.

This clone was seen just once. V is TRBV7-6 and J is TRBJ2-4; 14 bases line up with TRBD2. Germline CDR1 reads SGHVS; CDR2 reads FNYEAQ. J lost 5 bases, V lost 5 bases, and 8 bases had no gene match. This CDR3 spans 17 amino acids. Written as DNA, the CDR3 is TGTGCCAGCAGCCTTGGACTAGCGGGAGGATGGGAAAACATTCAGTACTTC. This gives the protein CASSLGLAGGWENIQYF. The whole variable domain, filled in from reference TRBV7-6 and TRBJ2-4, reads GAGVSQSPRYKVTKRGQDVALRCDPISGHVSLYWYRQALGQGPEFLTYFNYEAQQDKSGLPNDRFSAERPEGSISTLTIQRTEQRDSAMYRCASSLGLAGGWENIQYFGAGTRLSVL.

The chain joins TRBV15 to TRBJ2-4; tentative D call: TRBD1 (5 bases). The CDR3 consists of 16 residues. Per germline, CDR1 LNHNV and CDR2 YYDKDF (reference sequence). The V end was cut by 0 bases, the J end by 0 bases, with 9 bases between. The CDR3 region is CATSRDQGLAKNIQYF. The CDR3 nucleotides are TGTGCCACCAGCAGAGACCAGGGCCTAGCCAAAAACATTCAGTACTTC. Drawing the rest from reference TRBV15 and TRBJ2-4, the complete variable domain is DAMVIQNPRYQVTQFGKPVTLSCSQTLNHNVMYWYQQKSSQAPKLLFHYYDKDFNNEADTPDNFQSRRPNTSFCFLDIRSPGLGDTAMYLCATSRDQGLAKNIQYFGAGTRLSVL.

The chain employs TRBV11-3 and TRBJ2-1; TRBD2 agrees at 16 bases. V lost 5 bases and J lost 4; bases outside the gene matches: 5. The CDR3 is 17 residues long. CDR1 is SGHNT and CDR2 is YENEEA in the germline V gene. In DNA, the CDR3 is TGTGCCAGCAGCCAGGGACTAGCGGGAGGGGGATACAATGAGCAGTTCTTC. It specifies CASSQGLAGGGYNEQFF.

The chain has TRBV5-1 and TRBJ2-2, with 8 bases lining up with TRBD1. V gave up 0 bases and J gave up 6 bases; unmatched junction bases: 7. Germline CDR1 reads SGHRS; CDR2 reads YFSETQ. This CDR3 is built from 16 residues. The CDR3, as DNA: TGCGCCAGCAGCTTGGCAACAGGGGGTATATCCGGGGAGCTGTTTTTT. This codes for CASSLATGGISGELFF.

This clone has only one observation. The chain links TRBV15 to TRBJ2-7, with 10 bases aligning to TRBD1. The CDR3 is made up of 15 amino acids. Germline V lookup: CDR1 LNHNV, CDR2 YYDKDF (reference sequence). With V trimmed by 1 base and J by 6 bases, 6 bases remained unmatched. The CDR3 DNA is TGTGCCACCAGCAGAGTCGGGACAGGGGAAGGCGAGCAGTACTTC. Translated: CATSRVGTGEGEQYF.

This clone was detected only a few times. The V call is TRBV5-4, the J call TRBJ2-7; D unresolved. V lost 3 bases and J lost 5, with 15 bases in between. Per germline, CDR1 SGHNT and CDR2 YYREEE (reference sequence). The CDR3 is 14 amino acids. The CDR3 sequence: CASSSATLGNEQYF. CDR3 nucleotides: TGTGCCAGCAGCTCAGCTACCCTGGGGAACGAGCAGTACTTC.

V usage is TRBV7-6 and J usage is TRBJ2-1, with 12 bases that match TRBD2. J lost 6 bases, V lost 5 bases, and 8 bases had no gene match. CDR3 size: 16 residues. Per germline, CDR1 SGHVS and CDR2 FNYEAQ. CDR3 region: CASSPRTSGASNEQFF. Written as DNA, the CDR3 is TGTGCCAGCAGCCCCAGGACTAGCGGGGCCTCCAATGAGCAGTTCTTC. The full variable domain, with the rest looked up from reference TRBV7-6 and TRBJ2-1, is GAGVSQSPRYKVTKRGQDVALRCDPISGHVSLYWYRQALGQGPEFLTYFNYEAQQDKSGLPNDRFSAERPEGSISTLTIQRTEQRDSAMYRCASSPRTSGASNEQFFGPGTRLTVL.

The V gene is TRBV28, the J gene TRBJ2-7; TRBD2 aligns across 9 bases. The CDR3 length is 15 residues. Looked up from germline, CDR1 is MDHEN and CDR2 is SYDVKM. V was clipped by 6 bases and J by 5 bases; unmatched bases: 11. CDR3 amino acids: CASSVGTSSVDEQYF. The CDR3 bases are TGTGCCAGCAGCGTCGGGACTAGCAGCGTGGACGAGCAGTACTTC.

The chain is built from TRBV27 and TRBJ2-7; D possibly corresponds to TRBD2 (6 bases). This CDR3 has 16 residues. Germline values: CDR1 MNHEY, CDR2 SMNVEV (reference sequence). Trimming cost V 5 bases and J 6 bases, with 23 bases left between them. CDR3 nucleotides: TGTGCCAGCAGTATCAGCCGGGACTTTTGGACCCGCGAGCAGTACTTC. It encodes CASSISRDFWTREQYF.

V usage is TRBV6-6 and J usage is TRBJ1-1; D not certain. Germline CDR1 is MNHNY and CDR2 is SVGAGI (reference sequence). Trimming removed 6 bases at V and 7 bases at J, with 15 bases between. The CDR3 spans 13 residues. The CDR3 bases are TGTGCCAGCAGGCCCTACCTGGGATATGAAGCTTTCTTT. It encodes CASRPYLGYEAFF.

The V and J genes are TRBV10-2 and TRBJ2-5; D is unclear. The germline gives CDR1 WSHSY, CDR2 SAAADI. The V gene lost 0 bases and the J gene lost 4 bases, with 9 bases spanning the gap. This CDR3 spans 14 amino acids. The CDR3 loop reads CASSESLTRETQYF. The CDR3 DNA sequence: TGCGCCAGCAGTGAGTCACTTACCCGAGAGACCCAGTACTTC.

The chain carries TRBV14 and TRBJ2-1; 10 bases match TRBD1. With V trimmed by 5 bases and J by 4 bases, 5 bases remained unmatched. Germline lookup yields CDR1 SGHDN and CDR2 FVKESK. The CDR3 is 15 amino acids. CDR3 loop: CASSSDRGKYNEQFF. For the CDR3, the DNA is TGTGCCAGCAGCTCGGACAGGGGGAAGTACAATGAGCAGTTCTTC.

The chain employs TRBV6-6 and TRBJ2-7; 9 nucleotides agree with TRBD2. The CDR3 is made up of 16 amino acids. V lost 6 bases and J lost 2; bases outside the gene matches: 11. Germline CDR1 is MNHNY and CDR2 is SVGAGI (reference sequence). The CDR3, as DNA: TGTGCCAGCAGCCTGACTAGACTAGCGGAGGCCTACGAGCAGTACTTC. It specifies CASSLTRLAEAYEQYF.

The chain carries TRBV15 and TRBJ2-3; TRBD2 aligns across 9 bases. Germline lookup yields CDR1 LNHNV and CDR2 YYDKDF (reference sequence). Trimming took 2 bases from V and 2 from J; bases not matched to a gene: 5. The CDR3 runs to 16 residues. Here the CDR3 reads CATSRTVAGVTDTQYF. In nucleotides, the CDR3 is TGTGCCACCAGCAGAACCGTAGCGGGGGTCACAGATACGCAGTATTTT.

J is TRBJ2-1 and V is TRBV13, with D unresolved. V was cut by 5 bases and J by 5 bases, with 7 bases left in between. Germline V gives CDR1 PRHDT, CDR2 FYEKMQ (reference sequence). This CDR3 spans 12 amino acids. In DNA, the CDR3 is TGTGCCAGCAGCCGCGATAACAATGAGCAGTTCTTC. Protein sequence: CASSRDNNEQFF.

The rearrangement uses TRBV27 and TRBJ2-1, with D perhaps matching TRBD2 (5 bases). Trimming took off 4 bases at V and 10 bases at J, with 23 bases between the two ends. The CDR3 consists of 16 residues. Germline values: CDR1 MNHEY, CDR2 SMNVEV (reference sequence). The CDR3 spells CASSSPGSHLAIEQFF. The CDR3 DNA is TGTGCCAGCAGTTCCCCGGGAAGCCACCTCGCCATAGAGCAGTTCTTC.

Written as DNA, the CDR3 is TGTGCCAGCAGCTTAGGCCGCCGAGGCGGGAGGGTGAATGAGCAGTTCTTC. The encoded protein is CASSLGRRGGRVNEQFF. This sequence joins TRBV7-9 and TRBJ2-1, with 9 bases that match TRBD2. Germline values: CDR1 SEHNR, CDR2 FQNEAQ (reference sequence). V lost 1 base to trimming and J lost 7 bases; unmatched junction nucleotides: 11. The CDR3 length is 17 residues.

In this sample, this clone turned up a few times. The CDR3 region is CATSRDHGGTEAFF. DNA of the CDR3: TGTGCCACCAGCAGAGATCACGGGGGCACTGAAGCTTTCTTT. The chain joins TRBV15 to TRBJ1-1, with D maybe TRBD1 (5 bases). CDR1 LNHNV and CDR2 YYDKDF come from the germline V gene (reference sequence). This CDR3 contains 14 residues. V lost 0 bases, J lost 4 bases, and 9 bases lay in between.

Regarding this clone: Distinct nucleotide sequences in the sample also encode this CDR3. The gene calls are TRBV29-1 and TRBJ2-7; D gene ambiguous. Germline lookup yields CDR1 SQVTM and CDR2 ANQGSEA. This CDR3 comprises 10 residues. V lost 5 bases and J 3 bases, leaving 5 bases between the germline ends. This CDR3 is CSVLGYEQYF. CDR3 coding DNA: TGCAGCGTTCTCGGCTACGAGCAGTACTTC.

The chain carries TRBV28 and TRBJ1-2; the D is unclear. This CDR3 contains 12 residues. Trimming left V 6 bases short and J 8 bases short, with 13 bases between. Looked up from germline, CDR1 is MDHEN and CDR2 is SYDVKM. Written as DNA, the CDR3 is TGTGCCAGCAGACACGGGTGGCCGGGCTACACCTTC. This sequence encodes CASRHGWPGYTF.

The chain combines TRBV5-5 with TRBJ1-1; possibly TRBD1 for D (6 bases). This CDR3 contains 17 residues. The germline V gene encodes CDR1 SGHKS and CDR2 YYEKEE (reference sequence). Trimming stripped 0 bases from V and 0 bases from J, with 15 bases between. Here the CDR3 reads CASSLGGPAIMNTEAFF. The CDR3 nucleotides are TGTGCCAGCAGCTTGGGGGGGCCGGCGATTATGAACACTGAAGCTTTCTTT.

V gene TRBV12-5 combines with J gene TRBJ2-3, with D possibly being TRBD1 (8 bases). The germline V gene has CDR1 LGHNT and CDR2 FRNRAP. The CDR3 loop spans 16 amino acids. Trimming removed 4 bases at V and 2 bases at J, with 16 bases between. The CDR3 DNA follows: TGTGCTAGTGGTTCACCACAGGGGGGGAACACAGATACGCAGTATTTT. It specifies CASGSPQGGNTDTQYF.

The chain combines TRBV18 with TRBJ2-3, with D possibly matching TRBD1 (6 bases). Germline V gene data show CDR1 as KGHSH and CDR2 as LQKENI. Between the trimmed V and J ends, which lost 0 bases and 4 bases, there was a span of 11 bases. This CDR3 contains 15 residues. The chain's CDR3 is CASSPPDSWPDTQYF. The CDR3 region has the DNA TGTGCCAGCTCACCACCGGACAGCTGGCCAGATACGCAGTATTTT.

This rearrangement joins TRBV27 to TRBJ2-2; the D is unclear. With 5 bases removed from V and 6 bases from J, the gap between germline ends came to 16 bases. This CDR3 contains 15 residues. Germline CDR1 MNHEY, CDR2 SMNVEV (reference sequence). The CDR3 protein is CASSPNRQIAGELFF. The CDR3 nucleotides read TGTGCCAGCAGTCCCAACCGTCAGATTGCCGGGGAGCTGTTTTTT.

The chain carries TRBV5-4 and TRBJ2-7, with 8 nucleotides matching TRBD2. The junction had 1 base not matched to a gene; V was cut back by 2 bases and J by 3 bases. This CDR3 comprises 13 residues. The V gene's germline CDR1 is SGHNT and CDR2 YYREEE (reference sequence). The CDR3 region has the DNA TGTGCCAGCAGCTTTCTAGCGGGCTACGAGCAGTACTTC. Residues: CASSFLAGYEQYF. The entire variable domain, with the rest obtained from reference TRBV5-4 and TRBJ2-7, is as follows: ETGVTQSPTHLIKTRGQQVTLRCSSQSGHNTVSWYQQALGQGPQFIFQYYREEENGRGNFPPRFSGLQFPNYSSELNVNALELDDSALYLCASSFLAGYEQYFGPGTRLTVT.